This record covers a single T cell receptor (beta chain). Antigen: not known. The data originate from a study of T cell repertoires in cytomegalovirus infection. For the study at large: Through public TCR beta signatures, both CMV infection and matching HLA type were indicated. Overall study results and limits: The response measured ex vivo was dominated by TCR beta clonotypes (HLA-C-restricted and CMV-specific). Carriage of CMV together with the relevant HLA was identifiable through cumulative public TCR beta family frequency.

The CDR3 runs to 13 residues. The V gene's germline CDR1 is ENHRY and CDR2 SYGVKD. Trimming took off 3 bases at V and 2 bases at J, with 7 bases between the two ends. One entry per CDR3 protein results from TCRdb running MiXCR on the reads. This sample carries about 68,000 distinct CDR3 sequences, around 21% of them seen once, and the ten largest clones take approximately 79%. The sequencing input was PBMCs, sequenced either directly or after in vitro stimulation (not recorded which). The sequence derives from a human donor in good health (CMV status not recorded). Some clones in this sample may be carry-over from other donors' samples. The J gene is TRBJ1-2, the V gene TRBV10-3; D gene unclear. CDR3 protein: CAISDSGNYGYTF. The CDR3, as DNA: TGTGCCATCAGTGACAGTGGGAACTATGGCTACACCTTC.